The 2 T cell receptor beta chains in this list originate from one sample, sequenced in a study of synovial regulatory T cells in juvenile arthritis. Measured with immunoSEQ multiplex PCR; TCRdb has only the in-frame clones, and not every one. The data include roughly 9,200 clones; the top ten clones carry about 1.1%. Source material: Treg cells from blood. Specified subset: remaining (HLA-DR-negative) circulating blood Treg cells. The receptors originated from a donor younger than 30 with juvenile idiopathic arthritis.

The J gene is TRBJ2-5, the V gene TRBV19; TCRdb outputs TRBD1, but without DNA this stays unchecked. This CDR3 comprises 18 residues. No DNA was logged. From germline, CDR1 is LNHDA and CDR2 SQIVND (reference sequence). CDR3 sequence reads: CASSIGHNSRGVGETQYF.

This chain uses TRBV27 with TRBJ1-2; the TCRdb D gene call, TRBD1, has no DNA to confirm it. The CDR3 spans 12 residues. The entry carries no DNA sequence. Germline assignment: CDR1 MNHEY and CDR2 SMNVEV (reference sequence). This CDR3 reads CASSFQGYGYTF.